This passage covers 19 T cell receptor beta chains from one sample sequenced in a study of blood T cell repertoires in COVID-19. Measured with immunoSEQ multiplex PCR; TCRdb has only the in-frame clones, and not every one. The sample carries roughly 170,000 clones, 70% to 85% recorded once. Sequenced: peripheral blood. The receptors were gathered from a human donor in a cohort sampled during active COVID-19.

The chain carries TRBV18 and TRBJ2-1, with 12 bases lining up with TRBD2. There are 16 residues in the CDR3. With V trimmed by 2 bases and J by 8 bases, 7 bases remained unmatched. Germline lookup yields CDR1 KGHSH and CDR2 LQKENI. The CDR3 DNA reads TGTGCCAGCTCACCAAGAGGACTAGCGGGGCGGGATGAGCAGTTCTTC. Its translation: CASSPRGLAGRDEQFF.

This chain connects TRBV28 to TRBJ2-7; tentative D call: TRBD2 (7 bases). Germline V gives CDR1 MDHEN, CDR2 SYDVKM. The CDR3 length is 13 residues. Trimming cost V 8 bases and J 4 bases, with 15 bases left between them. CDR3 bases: TGTGCCAGCGGAATAGGGGGGGTATACGAGCAGTACTTC. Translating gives CASGIGGVYEQYF.

CDR3 DNA sequence: TGTGCCAGTAGTATCAGCGGGGGGAATTCACCCCTCCACTTT. Its protein product is CASSISGGNSPLHF. V is TRBV19 and J is TRBJ1-6; possible D gene TRBD1, 5 bases. The CDR3 covers 14 residues. The V gene's germline CDR1 is LNHDA and CDR2 SQIVND (reference sequence). The germline V and J ends were trimmed by 3 bases and 7 bases, with 10 bases remaining between them.

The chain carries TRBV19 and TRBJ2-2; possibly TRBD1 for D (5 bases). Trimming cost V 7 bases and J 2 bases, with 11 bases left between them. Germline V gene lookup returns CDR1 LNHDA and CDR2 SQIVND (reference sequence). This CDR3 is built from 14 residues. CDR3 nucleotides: TGTGCCAGTACCATACAGGCCAACACCGGGGAGCTGTTTTTT. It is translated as CASTIQANTGELFF.

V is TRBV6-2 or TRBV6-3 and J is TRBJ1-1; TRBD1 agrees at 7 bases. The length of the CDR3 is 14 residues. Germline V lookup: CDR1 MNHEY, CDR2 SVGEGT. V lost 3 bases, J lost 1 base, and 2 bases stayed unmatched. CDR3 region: CASSYDRANTEAFF. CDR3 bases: TGTGCCAGCAGTTATGACAGGGCGAACACTGAAGCTTTCTTT.

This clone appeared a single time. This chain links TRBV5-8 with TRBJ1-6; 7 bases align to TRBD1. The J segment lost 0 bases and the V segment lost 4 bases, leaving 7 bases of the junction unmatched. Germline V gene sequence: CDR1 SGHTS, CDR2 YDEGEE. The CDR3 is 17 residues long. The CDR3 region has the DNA TGTGCCAGCAGCCTCTCGGACAGGAGCTCCTATAATTCACCCCTCCACTTT. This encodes CASSLSDRSSYNSPLHF.

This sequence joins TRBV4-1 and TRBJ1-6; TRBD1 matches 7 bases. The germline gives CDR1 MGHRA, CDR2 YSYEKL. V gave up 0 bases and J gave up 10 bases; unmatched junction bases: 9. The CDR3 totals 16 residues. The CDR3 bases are TGCGCCAGCAGCCAAGATCCCACAGGGGAACGCTCACCCCTCCACTTT. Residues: CASSQDPTGERSPLHF.

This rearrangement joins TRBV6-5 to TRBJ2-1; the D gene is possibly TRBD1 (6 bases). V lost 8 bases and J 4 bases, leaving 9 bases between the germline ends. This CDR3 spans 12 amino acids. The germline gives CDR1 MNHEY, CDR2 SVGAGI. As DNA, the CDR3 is TGTGCCAGCGGGGGCGCTTACAATGAGCAGTTCTTC. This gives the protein CASGGAYNEQFF.

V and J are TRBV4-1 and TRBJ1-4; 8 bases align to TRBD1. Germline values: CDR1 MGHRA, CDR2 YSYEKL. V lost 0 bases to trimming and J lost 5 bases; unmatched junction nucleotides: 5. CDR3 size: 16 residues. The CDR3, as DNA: TGCGCCAGCAGCCAAGATTGGGGACAGGAGAATGAAAAACTGTTTTTT. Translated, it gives CASSQDWGQENEKLFF.

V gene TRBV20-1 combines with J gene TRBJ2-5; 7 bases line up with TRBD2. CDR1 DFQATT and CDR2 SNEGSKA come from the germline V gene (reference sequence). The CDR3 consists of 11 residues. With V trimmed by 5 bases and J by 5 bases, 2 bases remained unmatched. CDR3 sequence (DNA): TGCAGTGCTGGGGGGGGTGAGACCCAGTACTTC. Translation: CSAGGGETQYF.

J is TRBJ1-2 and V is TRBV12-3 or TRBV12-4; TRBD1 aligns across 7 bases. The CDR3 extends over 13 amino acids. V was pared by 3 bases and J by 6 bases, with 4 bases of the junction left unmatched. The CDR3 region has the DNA TGTGCCAGCAGTTTTCAGGGGGGAAATGGCTACACCTTC. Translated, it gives CASSFQGGNGYTF.

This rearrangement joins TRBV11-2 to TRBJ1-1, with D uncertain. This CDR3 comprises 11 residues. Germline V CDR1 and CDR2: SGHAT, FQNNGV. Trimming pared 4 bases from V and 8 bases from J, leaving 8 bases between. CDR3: CASSSTVEAFF. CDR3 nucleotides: TGTGCCAGCAGCTCCACAGTAGAAGCTTTCTTT. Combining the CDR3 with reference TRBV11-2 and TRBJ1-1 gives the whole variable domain EAGVAQSPRYKIIEKRQSVAFWCNPISGHATLYWYQQILGQGPKLLIQFQNNGVVDDSQLPKDRFSAERLKGVDSTLKIQPAKLEDSAVYLCASSSTVEAFFGQGTRLTVV.

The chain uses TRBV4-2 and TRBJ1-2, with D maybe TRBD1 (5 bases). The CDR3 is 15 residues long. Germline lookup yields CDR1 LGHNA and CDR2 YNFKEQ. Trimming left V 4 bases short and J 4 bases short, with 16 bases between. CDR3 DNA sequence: TGTGCCAGCAGCCCCCGCCCCCCCGACAGCTATGGCTACACCTTC. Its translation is CASSPRPPDSYGYTF.

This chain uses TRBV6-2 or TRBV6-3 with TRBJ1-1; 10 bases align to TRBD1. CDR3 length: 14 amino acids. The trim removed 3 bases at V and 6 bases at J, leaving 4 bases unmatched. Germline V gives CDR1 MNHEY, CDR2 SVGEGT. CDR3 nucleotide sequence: TGTGCCAGCAGTTATGACAGGGGGCTGCCTGAAGCTTTCTTT. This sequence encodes CASSYDRGLPEAFF.

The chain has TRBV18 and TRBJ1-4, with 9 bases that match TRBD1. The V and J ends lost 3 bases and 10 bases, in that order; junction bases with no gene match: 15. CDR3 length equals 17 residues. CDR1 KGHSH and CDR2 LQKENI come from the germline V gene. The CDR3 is CASSPQDRGPWNTKLFF. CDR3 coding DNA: TGTGCCAGCTCACCTCAGGACAGGGGCCCCTGGAATACAAAACTGTTTTTT.

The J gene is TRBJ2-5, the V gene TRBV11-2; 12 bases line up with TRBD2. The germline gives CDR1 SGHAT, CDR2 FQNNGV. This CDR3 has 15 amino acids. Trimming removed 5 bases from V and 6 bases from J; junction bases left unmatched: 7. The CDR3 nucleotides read TGTGCCAGCAGCCAACGATGGACTAGCGGGAAGACCCAGTACTTC. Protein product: CASSQRWTSGKTQYF.

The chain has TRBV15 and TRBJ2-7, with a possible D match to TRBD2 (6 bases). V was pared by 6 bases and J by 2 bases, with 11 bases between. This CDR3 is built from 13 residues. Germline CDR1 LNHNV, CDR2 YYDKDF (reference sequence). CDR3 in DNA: TGTGCCACCAGAGATGGAGGGGCCTACGAGCAGTACTTC. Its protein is CATRDGGAYEQYF.

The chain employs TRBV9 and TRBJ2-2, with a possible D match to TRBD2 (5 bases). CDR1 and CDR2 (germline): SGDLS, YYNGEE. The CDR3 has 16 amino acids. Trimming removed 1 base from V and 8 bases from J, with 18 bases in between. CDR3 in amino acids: CASSVPASPLYGELFF. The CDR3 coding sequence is TGTGCCAGCAGCGTACCCGCTAGCCCACTCTATGGGGAGCTGTTTTTT.

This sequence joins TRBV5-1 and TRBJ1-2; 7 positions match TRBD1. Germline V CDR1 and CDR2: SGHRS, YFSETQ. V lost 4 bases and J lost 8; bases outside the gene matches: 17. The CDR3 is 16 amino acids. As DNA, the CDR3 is TGCGCCAGCAGCCTGGATAACAGGGGTGTTTTTGGAGGCTACACCTTC. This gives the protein CASSLDNRGVFGGYTF.